This TCR beta chain originates from a study of shared clonotypes between healthy human individuals. CDR3 length: 16 residues. The germline V gene encodes CDR1 SEHNR and CDR2 FQNEAQ (reference sequence). Unmatched junction bases numbered 12, after V lost 1 base and J lost 7 bases. TCRdb's copy holds only in-frame clones and misses some; the assay was immunoSEQ multiplex PCR. This table holds about 2.4 million clones, roughly 92% found once. V and J are TRBV7-9 and TRBJ1-2; 7 positions match TRBD1. Sequences were obtained from naive CD4+ T cells sorted from blood. Described subset: CD45RA+ positively selected. The receptor was isolated from a man younger than 35 in good health. For the CDR3, the DNA is TGTGCCAGCAGCTTAGGGGGACAGACCCTTGATGGTGGCTACACCTTC. It yields the protein CASSLGGQTLDGGYTF.